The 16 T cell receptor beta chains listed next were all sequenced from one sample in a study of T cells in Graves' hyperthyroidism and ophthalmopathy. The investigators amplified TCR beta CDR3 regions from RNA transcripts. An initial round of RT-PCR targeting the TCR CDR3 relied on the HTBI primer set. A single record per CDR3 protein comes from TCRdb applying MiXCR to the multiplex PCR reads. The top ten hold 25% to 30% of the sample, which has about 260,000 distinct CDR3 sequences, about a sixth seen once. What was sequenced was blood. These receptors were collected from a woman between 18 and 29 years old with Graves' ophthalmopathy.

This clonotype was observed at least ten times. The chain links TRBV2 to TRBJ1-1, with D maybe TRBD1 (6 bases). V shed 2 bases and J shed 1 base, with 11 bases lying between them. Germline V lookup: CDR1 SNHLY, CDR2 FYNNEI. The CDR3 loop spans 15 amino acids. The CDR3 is CASSESRTANTEAFF. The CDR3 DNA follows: TGTGCCAGCAGTGAATCACGGACAGCGAACACTGAAGCTTTCTTT.

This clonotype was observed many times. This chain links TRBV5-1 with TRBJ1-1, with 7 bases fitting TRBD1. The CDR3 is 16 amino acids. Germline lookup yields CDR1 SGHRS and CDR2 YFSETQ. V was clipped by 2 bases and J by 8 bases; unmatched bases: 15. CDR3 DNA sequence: TGCGCCAGCAGCTTTAGACAGGGCGGGAGTTCAGCCGAAGCTTTCTTT. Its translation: CASSFRQGGSSAEAFF.

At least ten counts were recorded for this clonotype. This CDR3 reads CASSLKADRAYEQYF. In DNA form, the CDR3 reads TGTGCCAGCAGCTTAAAAGCGGACAGAGCCTACGAGCAGTACTTC. The V gene is TRBV7-8, the J gene TRBJ2-7, with TRBD1 as a possible D gene (6 bases). V dropped 2 bases and J dropped 2 bases, with 13 bases sitting between them. Looked up from germline, CDR1 is SGHVS and CDR2 is FQNEAQ. The CDR3 length is 15 residues.

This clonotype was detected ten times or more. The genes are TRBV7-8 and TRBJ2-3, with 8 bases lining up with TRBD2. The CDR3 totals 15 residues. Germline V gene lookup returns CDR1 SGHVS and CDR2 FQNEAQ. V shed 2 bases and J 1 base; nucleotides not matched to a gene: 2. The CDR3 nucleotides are TGTGCCAGCAGCTTAAAGCGGGGGCGCACAGATACGCAGTATTTT. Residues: CASSLKRGRTDTQYF.

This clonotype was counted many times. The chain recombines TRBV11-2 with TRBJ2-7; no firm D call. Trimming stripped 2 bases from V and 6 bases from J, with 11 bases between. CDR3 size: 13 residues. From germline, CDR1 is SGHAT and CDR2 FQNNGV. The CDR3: CASSLLPAREQYF. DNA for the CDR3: TGTGCCAGCAGCTTACTGCCGGCTCGCGAGCAGTACTTC. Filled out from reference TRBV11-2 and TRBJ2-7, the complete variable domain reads EAGVAQSPRYKIIEKRQSVAFWCNPISGHATLYWYQQILGQGPKLLIQFQNNGVVDDSQLPKDRFSAERLKGVDSTLKIQPAKLEDSAVYLCASSLLPAREQYFGPGTRLTVT.

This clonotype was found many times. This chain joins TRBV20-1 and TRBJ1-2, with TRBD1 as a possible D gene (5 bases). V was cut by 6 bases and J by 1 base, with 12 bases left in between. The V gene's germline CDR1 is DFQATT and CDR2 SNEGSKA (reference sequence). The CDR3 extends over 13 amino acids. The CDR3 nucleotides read TGCAGTGCCCCCCAGGGTTATAACTATGGCTACACCTTC. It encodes CSAPQGYNYGYTF.

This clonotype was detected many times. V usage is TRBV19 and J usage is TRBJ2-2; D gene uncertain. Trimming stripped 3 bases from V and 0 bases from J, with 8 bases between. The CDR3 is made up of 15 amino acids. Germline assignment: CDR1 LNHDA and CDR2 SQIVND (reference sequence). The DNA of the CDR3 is TGTGCCAGTAGTATCGTAGGAGCGAACACCGGGGAGCTGTTTTTT. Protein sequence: CASSIVGANTGELFF.

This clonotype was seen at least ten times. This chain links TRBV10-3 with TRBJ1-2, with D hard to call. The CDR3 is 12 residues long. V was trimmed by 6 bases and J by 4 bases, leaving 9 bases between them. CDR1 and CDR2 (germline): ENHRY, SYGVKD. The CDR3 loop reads CAISPTGYGYTF. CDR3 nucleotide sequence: TGTGCCATCAGCCCGACGGGCTATGGCTACACCTTC.

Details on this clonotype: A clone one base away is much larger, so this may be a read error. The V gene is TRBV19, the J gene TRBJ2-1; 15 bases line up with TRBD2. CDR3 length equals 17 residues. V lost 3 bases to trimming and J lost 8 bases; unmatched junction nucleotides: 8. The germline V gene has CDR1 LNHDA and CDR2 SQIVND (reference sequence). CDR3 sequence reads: CASSIAPGTSGRYEQFF. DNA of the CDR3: TGTGCCAGTAGTATCGCGCCCGGGACTAGCGGGAGGTATGAGCAGTTCTTC.

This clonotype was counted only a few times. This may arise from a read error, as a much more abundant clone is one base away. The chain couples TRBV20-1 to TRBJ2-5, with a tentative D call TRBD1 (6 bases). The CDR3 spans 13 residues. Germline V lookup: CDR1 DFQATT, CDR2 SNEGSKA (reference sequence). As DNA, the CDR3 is TGCAGTGCCCACCGCCGGGACAAAGAGGCCCAGTACTTC. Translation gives CSAHRRDKEAQYF.

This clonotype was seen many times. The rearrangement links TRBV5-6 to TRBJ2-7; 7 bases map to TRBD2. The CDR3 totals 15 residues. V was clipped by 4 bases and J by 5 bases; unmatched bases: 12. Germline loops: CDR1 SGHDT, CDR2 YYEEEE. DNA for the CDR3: TGTGCCAGCAGCCAGGGACTAAACGGGGACCACGAGCAGTACTTC. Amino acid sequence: CASSQGLNGDHEQYF.

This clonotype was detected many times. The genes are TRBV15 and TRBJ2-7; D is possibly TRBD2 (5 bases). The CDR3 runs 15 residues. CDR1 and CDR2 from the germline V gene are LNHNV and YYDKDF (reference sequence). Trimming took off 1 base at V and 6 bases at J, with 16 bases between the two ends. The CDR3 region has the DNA TGTGCCACCAGCAGAGGTTCTTGGGCTAGCCGCGAGCAGTACTTC. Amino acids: CATSRGSWASREQYF.

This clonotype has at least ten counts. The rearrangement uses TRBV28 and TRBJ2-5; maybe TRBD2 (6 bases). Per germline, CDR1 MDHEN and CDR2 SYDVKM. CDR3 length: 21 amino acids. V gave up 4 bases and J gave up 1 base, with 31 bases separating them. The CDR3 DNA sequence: TGTGCCAGCAGTTCCCCCCTGTTCAGGACCCTAGGGGAGGTGGGCCAAGAGACCCAGTACTTC. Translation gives CASSSPLFRTLGEVGQETQYF.

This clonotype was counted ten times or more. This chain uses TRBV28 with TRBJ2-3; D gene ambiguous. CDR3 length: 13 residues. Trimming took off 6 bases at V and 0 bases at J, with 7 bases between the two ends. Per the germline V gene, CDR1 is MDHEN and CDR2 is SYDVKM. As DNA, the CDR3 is TGTGCCAGCAGACTGCGGAGCACAGATACGCAGTATTTT. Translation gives CASRLRSTDTQYF.

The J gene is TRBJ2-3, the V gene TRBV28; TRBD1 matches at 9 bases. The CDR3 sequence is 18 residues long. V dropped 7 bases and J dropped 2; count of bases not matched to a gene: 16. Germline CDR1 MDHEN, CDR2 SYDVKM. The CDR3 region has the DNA TGTGCCAGCAAAAATCCGAACACCGGGACAGGGATCACAGATACGCAGTATTTT. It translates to CASKNPNTGTGITDTQYF.

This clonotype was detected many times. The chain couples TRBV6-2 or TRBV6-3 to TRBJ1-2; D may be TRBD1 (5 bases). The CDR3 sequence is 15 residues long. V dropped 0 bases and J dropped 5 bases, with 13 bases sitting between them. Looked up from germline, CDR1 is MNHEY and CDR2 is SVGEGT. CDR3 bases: TGTGCCAGCAGTTACTCGAGACAGTTGACTTATGGCTACACCTTC. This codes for CASSYSRQLTYGYTF.